This is a list of T cell receptor beta chains from one sample in a study of beta chain features in type 1 diabetes. Profiled with immunoSEQ multiplex PCR; TCRdb holds only in-frame clones, not every one. The profile shows more than 150,000 clones, around 9.7% of them singletons. The sequencing sample was made of central memory CD4+ T cells from blood. The receptors shown here come from a young woman with type 1 diabetes. CDR3s include the opening cysteine and the closing phenylalanine or tryptophan. D genes are given only for firm matches. Size values are once, few and many counts, or a class for expanded clones, and some rows have none.

clone size	V gene	J gene	D gene	CDR3 DNA	CDR3 protein
few	TRBV7-9	TRBJ1-2	-	TGTGCCAGCAGCTTAGCCTCATGGGAGTCTGGCTACACCTTC	CASSLASWESGYTF
-	TRBV9	TRBJ2-5	TRBD1	TGTGCCAGCAGCCCCCACGACAGGGTCAAAGAGACCCAGTACTTC	CASSPHDRVKETQYF
-	TRBV6-1	TRBJ2-5	-	TGTGCCAGCACACGGACAGCACAAGAGACCCAGTACTTC	CASTRTAQETQYF
-	TRBV7-9	TRBJ2-7	TRBD1	TGTGCCAGCAGCTTAACCGGGACAGGGAACTACGAGCAGTACTTC	CASSLTGTGNYEQYF
-	TRBV20-1	TRBJ2-7	-	TGCAGTGCTAGGCAGGGGTCCGAGCAGTACTTC	CSARQGSEQYF
few	TRBV2	TRBJ1-1	-	TGTGCCAGCAGCAGACAGGCTTGGGACACTGAAGCTTTCTTT	CASSRQAWDTEAFF
few	TRBV7-2	TRBJ1-2	TRBD1	TGTGCCAGCAGCCTTTGGGACAGGGCGGCTGGCTACACCTTC	CASSLWDRAAGYTF
few	TRBV7-9	TRBJ1-2	-	TGTGCCAGCAGCCTCGACGGGGGGGGCGGCTACACCTTC	CASSLDGGGGYTF
few	TRBV30	TRBJ2-7	TRBD2	TGTGCCTGGAGCCCCCCTCTAGCGGGAGACTACGAGCAGTACTTC	CAWSPPLAGDYEQYF
-	TRBV4-2	TRBJ2-1	TRBD2	TGTGCCAGCAGCCAAGCCGGGACTAGCGGGACCTATGAGCAGTTCTTC	CASSQAGTSGTYEQFF
-	TRBV7-9	TRBJ2-1	-	TGTGCCAGCAGCTCCTTAGCGGCAGCCTTAGAACACAATGAGCAGTTCTTC	CASSSLAAALEHNEQFF
-	TRBV7-9	TRBJ1-1	TRBD1	TGTGCCAGCAGCTTACCCGACAGGGAGGCCACTGAAGCTTTCTTT	CASSLPDREATEAFF
few	TRBV5-1	TRBJ2-1	TRBD2	TGCGCCAGCAGCTGGGGATTGTCGCGGGAGGGGGAGCAGTTCTTC	CASSWGLSREGEQFF
-	TRBV6-5	TRBJ1-5	-	TGTGCCAGCAACAGGGGCAATCAGCCCCAGCATTTT	CASNRGNQPQHF
-	TRBV7-2	TRBJ2-1	-	TGTGCCAGCAACGGGAGTCCTGGGAATGAGCAGTTCTTC	CASNGSPGNEQFF
-	TRBV30	TRBJ1-4	-	TGTGCCTGGAGTGTACTAGAGGATGAAGGTGAAAAACTGTTTTTT	CAWSVLEDEGEKLFF
few	TRBV7-8	TRBJ2-2	TRBD2	TGTGCCAGCAGCCCCCGTAGCGGGAGTGGCACCGGGGAGCTGTTTTTT	CASSPRSGSGTGELFF
-	TRBV6-5	TRBJ2-7	TRBD1	TGTGCCAGCATTCACAGGGGTGAGGGCGAGCAGTACTTC	CASIHRGEGEQYF
-	TRBV5-4	TRBJ2-3	TRBD2	TGTGCCAGCAGCTTGGCTAGCGGGAGCACAGATACGCAGTATTTT	CASSLASGSTDTQYF
-	TRBV11-2	TRBJ1-2	TRBD1	TGTGCCAGCAGGAGCGGAGGGGGCGCCGGGTATGGCTACACCTTC	CASRSGGGAGYGYTF
-	TRBV5-1	TRBJ2-7	TRBD1	TGCGCCAGCAGTTTAGGGGGCCACGAGCAGTACTTC	CASSLGGHEQYF
few	TRBV2	TRBJ1-2	-	TGTGCCAGCAGTGAATTCAGGGCAGGGGATGGCTACACCTTC	CASSEFRAGDGYTF
few	TRBV30	TRBJ1-2	-	TGTGCCTGGAGTCCTCCGAACCGGGACTATGGCTACACCTTC	CAWSPPNRDYGYTF
few	TRBV20-1	TRBJ1-5	-	TGCAGTGCCTCGTCCCCCCAGCATTTT	CSASSPQHF
few	TRBV7-9	TRBJ1-4	TRBD1	TGTGCCAGCAGGACCGACAGGGATGGCGAAAAACTGTTTTTT	CASRTDRDGEKLFF
few	TRBV7-9	TRBJ1-2	TRBD1	TGTGCCAGCAGAACTACAGGGGCGGGAAGCTACACCTTC	CASRTTGAGSYTF
few	TRBV28	TRBJ1-2	-	TGTGCCAGCAGCCCCGGATCGGGAGGGAGGTATGGCTACACCTTC	CASSPGSGGRYGYTF
few	TRBV18	TRBJ1-1	TRBD1	TGTGCCAGCTCACCCATACAGGGGGAAAACACTGAAGCTTTCTTT	CASSPIQGENTEAFF
-	TRBV7-6	TRBJ2-3	-	TGTGCCAGCAGCCTAAGCCCTAGCACAGATACGCAGTATTTT	CASSLSPSTDTQYF
few	TRBV19	TRBJ1-2	-	TGTGCCAGCAGCTACGACAGATTCTATGGCTACACCTTC	CASSYDRFYGYTF
few	TRBV6-5	TRBJ2-2	-	TGTGCCAGCAGTTACGGGGGGGGCAACACCGGGGAGCTGTTTTTT	CASSYGGGNTGELFF
-	TRBV15	TRBJ2-2	-	TGTGCCACCAGCAGAGATTATCCGGGGGGCAGGACCGGGGAGCTGTTTTTT	CATSRDYPGGRTGELFF
few	TRBV28	TRBJ1-1	-	TGTGCCAGCAGGCGGGGGAACACTGAAGCTTTCTTT	CASRRGNTEAFF
few	TRBV11-3	TRBJ2-1	-	TGTGCCAGCAGCTTAACCGGGGTCGGTGAGCAGTTCTTC	CASSLTGVGEQFF
few	TRBV18	TRBJ1-2	TRBD1	TGTGCCAGCTCACTTGGACAGGATAACTATGGCTACACCTTC	CASSLGQDNYGYTF
-	TRBV4-1	TRBJ2-1	TRBD2	TGCGCCAGCAGCCAAGACCCTAGCGGGTTGATCAATGAGCAGTTCTTC	CASSQDPSGLINEQFF
-	TRBV7-9	TRBJ1-2	-	TGTGCCAGCAGCCCGTCTGAGGGAGGCACTCCCCTGGCTGGCTACACCTTC	CASSPSEGGTPLAGYTF
few	TRBV28	TRBJ1-2	-	TGTGCCAGCAGTTTTCCAACGGGAGATTATGGCTACACCTTC	CASSFPTGDYGYTF
-	TRBV30	TRBJ1-2	-	TGTGCCTGGAGTGTATGGTGGGCAGACTATGGCTACACCTTC	CAWSVWWADYGYTF
-	TRBV5-1	TRBJ1-1	-	TGCGCCAGCAGCTTAGAACAGATGAACACTGAAGCTTTCTTT	CASSLEQMNTEAFF
-	TRBV11-2	TRBJ2-3	-	TGTGCCAGCAGCTTAGAGAGGTCGGCAGATACGCAGTATTTT	CASSLERSADTQYF
-	TRBV18	TRBJ1-1	-	TGTGCCAGCTCACTCACACTGAACACTGAAGCTTTCTTT	CASSLTLNTEAFF
few	TRBV28	TRBJ1-5	-	TGTGCCAGCAGTTTTCGCTCGGCGGGGCAGCCCCAGCATTTT	CASSFRSAGQPQHF
few	TRBV5-4	TRBJ2-7	TRBD1	TGTGCCAGCAGCTCCACGACAGGGGGCTTATACGAGCAGTACTTC	CASSSTTGGLYEQYF
-	TRBV4-2	TRBJ2-1	TRBD2	TGTGCCAGCAGCCCCGGACTAGCGGAGGTTAATGAGCAGTTCTTC	CASSPGLAEVNEQFF